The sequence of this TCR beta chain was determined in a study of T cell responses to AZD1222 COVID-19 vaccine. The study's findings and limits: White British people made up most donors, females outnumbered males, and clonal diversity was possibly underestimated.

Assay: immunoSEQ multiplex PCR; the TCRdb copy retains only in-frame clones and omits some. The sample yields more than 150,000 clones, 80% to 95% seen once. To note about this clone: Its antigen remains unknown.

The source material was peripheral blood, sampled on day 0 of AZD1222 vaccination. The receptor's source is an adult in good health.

Written as DNA, the CDR3 is TGTGCCAGTAGTCCCGATGGCAATCAGCCCCAGCATTTT. Its translation: CASSPDGNQPQHF. The chain recombines TRBV19 with TRBJ1-5; no definite D call. The V gene lost 5 bases and the J gene lost 2 bases, with 7 bases spanning the gap. Germline V gene data show CDR1 as LNHDA and CDR2 as SQIVND (reference sequence). The CDR3 has 13 residues.